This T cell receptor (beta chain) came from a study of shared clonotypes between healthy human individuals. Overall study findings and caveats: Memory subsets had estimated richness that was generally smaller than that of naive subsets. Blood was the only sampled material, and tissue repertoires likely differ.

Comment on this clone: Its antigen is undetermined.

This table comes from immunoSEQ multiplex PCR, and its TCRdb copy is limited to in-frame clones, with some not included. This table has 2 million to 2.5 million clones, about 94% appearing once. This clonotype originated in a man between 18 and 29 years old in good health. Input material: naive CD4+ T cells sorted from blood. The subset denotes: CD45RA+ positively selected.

CDR3 sequence (DNA): TGTGCCAGCAGCCAAGATCGGACAGGGTTTCGTGAAAAACTGTTTTTT. It specifies CASSQDRTGFREKLFF. This chain uses TRBV14 with TRBJ1-4, with 8 bases matching TRBD1. CDR3 length: 16 amino acids. Germline CDR1 SGHDN, CDR2 FVKESK. After removal of 0 bases from V and 7 bases from J, the junction contained 7 bases not matched to a gene.